One and the same sample provided the 5 T cell receptor beta chains below, sequenced in a study of T cells in Graves' hyperthyroidism and ophthalmopathy. Amplified regions were TCR beta CDR3 sequences from RNA transcripts. Using the HTBI primer set, a first-round RT-PCR was run on the TCR CDR3. TCRdb re-called the multiplex PCR reads with MiXCR, one entry per CDR3 protein. Among hundreds of thousands of distinct CDR3 sequences, roughly 40% were seen once, and the ten largest hold over 8%. Input material: blood. The source of these receptors is a man in his late teens or twenties with Graves' hyperthyroidism.

Concerning this clonotype itself: A read error is possible here, since a much larger clone lies one base away. This chain links TRBV2 with TRBJ2-7, with D possibly matching TRBD1 (6 bases). The V and J ends lost 11 bases and 5 bases respectively, with 16 bases between them. The germline gives CDR1 SNHLY, CDR2 FYNNEI. The CDR3 contains 12 residues. In DNA, the CDR3 is TGTGCCGGACGACAGGAGTCCCACGAGCAGTACTTC. It translates to CAGRQESHEQYF. The whole variable domain, remainder taken from reference TRBV2 and TRBJ2-7, is EPEVTQTPSHQVTQMGQEVILRCVPISNHLYFYWYRQILGQKVEFLVSFYNNEISEKSEIFDDQFSVERPDGSNFTLKIRSTKLEDSAMYFCAGRQESHEQYFGPGTRLTVT.

This clonotype was picked up a small number of times. This sequence joins TRBV2 and TRBJ2-3, with 9 nucleotides matching TRBD1. V dropped 6 bases and J dropped 5; count of bases not matched to a gene: 0. Germline CDR1 SNHLY, CDR2 FYNNEI. The CDR3 is 12 amino acids. Here the CDR3 reads CASRTGGDTQYF. Written as DNA, the CDR3 is TGTGCCAGCAGGACAGGGGGAGATACGCAGTATTTT. Full variable domain (rest looked up from reference TRBV2 and TRBJ2-3): EPEVTQTPSHQVTQMGQEVILRCVPISNHLYFYWYRQILGQKVEFLVSFYNNEISEKSEIFDDQFSVERPDGSNFTLKIRSTKLEDSAMYFCASRTGGDTQYFGPGTRLTVL.

This clonotype has ten or more counts. The V call is TRBV20-1, the J call TRBJ2-5; TRBD1 matches 9 bases. Germline loops: CDR1 DFQATT, CDR2 SNEGSKA (reference sequence). CDR3 length: 12 amino acids. The trim removed 6 bases at V and 4 bases at J, leaving 3 bases unmatched. CDR3 in DNA: TGCAGTGCCAGGGACAGGGTAGAGACCCAGTACTTC. Translation: CSARDRVETQYF.

CDR3 DNA: TGTGCCAGCAGTTTTCGGGGGGCAAACTATGAAAAACTGTTTTTT. It yields the protein CASSFRGANYEKLFF. The chain has TRBV2 and TRBJ1-4; TRBD1 might be the D (6 bases). The germline CDR1 and CDR2 sequences are SNHLY and FYNNEI. This CDR3 has 15 amino acids. V was pared by 5 bases and J by 6 bases, with 16 bases between.

On this clonotype itself: A much larger clonotype is one base distant, so this may be a read error. The chain recombines TRBV29-1 with TRBJ2-7, with D maybe TRBD2 (6 bases). Germline CDR1 and CDR2: SQVTM and ANQGSEA. CDR3 length: 13 amino acids. CDR3 DNA: TGCAGCGTTGAAGGGGGCGGGATTAACGAGCAGCACTTC. Encoded protein: CSVEGGGINEQHF.